These 6 T cell receptor beta chains were all obtained from the same sample, sequenced in a study of molecular identifiers for immune sequencing clone quantification (dated by TCRdb to 2017 to 2018). The library relied on PCR. The sample was run on a NextSeq 500. TCRdb reworked the public reads: Q25 trimming with fastp, MiXCR clone assembly, productive beta chains retained. All rows with the same CDR3 protein become a single entry with the most common DNA and genes. The sample data list under 600,000 distinct CDR3 sequences, and about 25% of these were observed just once. The top ten clonotypes cover just over 0.75% of the sample. The sample consisted of naive CD8+ T cells from blood, with Jurkat cell RNA spiked in. The cell subset or site label of this sample denotes: FACS-sorted CD8+CD4-CCR7+CD45RA+ naive T cells. The receptor set was obtained from a human donor in good health. Some libraries in this study had Jurkat cell RNA spiked in.

This clonotype was seen only a few times. The V and J genes are TRBV20-1 and TRBJ1-1, with TRBD1 matching over 8 bases. There are 16 residues in the CDR3. Germline assignment: CDR1 DFQATT and CDR2 SNEGSKA (reference sequence). V lost 1 base, J lost 1 base, and 8 bases stayed unmatched. The CDR3 nucleotides read TGCAGTGCTAGAGCCCAGGGGGCAGTGGGGAACACTGAAGCTTTCTTT. The encoded protein is CSARAQGAVGNTEAFF.

This chain uses TRBV11-2 with TRBJ2-5; D is unresolved. Germline V CDR1 and CDR2: SGHAT, FQNNGV. This CDR3 is built from 12 residues. V was trimmed by 5 bases and J by 6 bases, leaving 10 bases between them. CDR3: CASSQPDKTQYF. Written as DNA, the CDR3 is TGTGCCAGCAGCCAACCTGATAAGACCCAGTACTTC. The whole variable domain, filled in from reference TRBV11-2 and TRBJ2-5, reads EAGVAQSPRYKIIEKRQSVAFWCNPISGHATLYWYQQILGQGPKLLIQFQNNGVVDDSQLPKDRFSAERLKGVDSTLKIQPAKLEDSAVYLCASSQPDKTQYFGPGTRLLVL.

This clonotype was counted between two and nine times. The chain couples TRBV28 to TRBJ2-7; 10 nucleotides match TRBD2. The CDR3 is 18 residues long. Germline assignment: CDR1 MDHEN and CDR2 SYDVKM. Trimming at V came to 2 bases and at J to 2 bases, leaving 12 bases not matched to a gene. The CDR3 DNA sequence: TGTGCCAGCAGTTTAGGAATAGCGGGAGGTGGGCCTACCTACGAGCAGTACTTC. This sequence encodes CASSLGIAGGGPTYEQYF.

This clonotype appeared a few times. V usage is TRBV7-6 and J usage is TRBJ2-5, with D maybe TRBD1 (5 bases). CDR3 length: 17 amino acids. V shed 0 bases and J shed 5 bases, with 19 bases lying between them. Germline V gene lookup returns CDR1 SGHVS and CDR2 FNYEAQ. As DNA, the CDR3 is TGTGCCAGCAGCTTAGCGCTGTGGGAACAGGAGTCTGAGACCCAGTACTTC. Its protein is CASSLALWEQESETQYF.

This clonotype was seen only a few times. The J gene is TRBJ1-5, the V gene TRBV27; D may be TRBD1 (5 bases). The CDR3 totals 13 residues. Trimming removed 6 bases at V and 6 bases at J, with 12 bases between. The germline V gene has CDR1 MNHEY and CDR2 SMNVEV (reference sequence). CDR3 nucleotides: TGTGCCAGCAGCGGGGCCCAGTCTCAGCCCCAGCATTTT. Translated, it gives CASSGAQSQPQHF.

This chain joins TRBV24-1 and TRBJ1-1, with D perhaps TRBD1 (6 bases). V was shortened by 2 bases and J by 7 bases, with 10 bases between the two germline ends. Germline CDR1 reads KGHDR; CDR2 reads SFDVKD. CDR3 length: 13 amino acids. The CDR3 coding sequence is TGTGCCACCAGTGATTCAGGGGCTAGTGAAGCTTTCTTT. Translating it yields CATSDSGASEAFF.